Listed below are T cell receptor beta chains from one sample, sequenced in a study of T cell changes during pregnancy in multiple sclerosis. Data came from immunoSEQ multiplex PCR; TCRdb stores just in-frame clones and leaves some out. The table lists about 60,000 clones, approximately 93% of them singletons. The source was CD8+ T cells from peripheral blood mononuclear cells, collected in the second trimester of pregnancy. These TCRs come from a female donor with multiple sclerosis, enrolled in a pregnancy study. The CDR3 runs from the conserved cysteine through the conserved F or W. Fields, in order: clone size, J gene, V gene, D gene, CDR3 protein, CDR3 DNA. D genes are given only for firm matches. For some rows the clone size is stated as once, few or many, or as a class when expanded; others skip it.

>.|TRBJ1-1|TRBV27|.
CASSLGQGNTEAFF
TGTGCCAGCAGTTTAGGGCAGGGTAACACTGAAGCTTTCTTT
>.|TRBJ2-5|TRBV5-1|.
CASSPERWVRRETQYF
TGCGCCAGCAGCCCGGAGAGGTGGGTGAGGCGGGAGACCCAGTACTTC
>once|TRBJ2-1|TRBV25-1|.
CASSERGPSEQFF
TGTGCCAGCAGTGAAAGAGGGCCGAGTGAGCAGTTCTTC
>once|TRBJ2-7|TRBV2|TRBD1
CAISRTGNYEQYF
TGTGCCATCTCAAGGACAGGGAACTACGAGCAGTACTTC
>.|TRBJ2-1|TRBV19|TRBD2
CASSLPTSGAYNEQFF
TGTGCCAGTAGTCTCCCGACTAGCGGGGCTTACAATGAGCAGTTCTTC
>.|TRBJ2-3|TRBV12-5|TRBD2
CASGDQREWYF
TGTGCTAGTGGTGACCAGCGGGAGTGGTATTTT
>.|TRBJ2-1|TRBV7-9|.
CASSPEGRAYNEQFF
TGTGCCAGCAGCCCGGAGGGTCGAGCGTACAATGAGCAGTTCTTC
>few|TRBJ2-7|TRBV9|.
CASSVGDSPSYEQYF
TGTGCCAGCAGCGTAGGAGACAGTCCCTCTTACGAGCAGTACTTC
>once|TRBJ2-7|TRBV19|TRBD1
CASSIVPGQGPYEQYF
TGTGCCAGTAGTATAGTTCCGGGACAGGGACCCTACGAGCAGTACTTC
>.|TRBJ1-5|TRBV7-9|TRBD1
CASSSTGAKWPQHF
TGTGCCAGCAGCTCGACAGGGGCCAAATGGCCCCAGCATTTT
>.|TRBJ1-4|TRBV7-9|TRBD1
CASSLVPSLGQAMEKLFF
TGTGCCAGCAGCTTAGTCCCCTCCTTGGGACAGGCAATGGAAAAACTGTTTTTT
>.|TRBJ2-7|TRBV15|TRBD2
CATSRGTSGTYEQYF
TGTGCCACCAGCAGAGGGACTAGCGGGACCTACGAGCAGTACTTC
>.|TRBJ1-1|TRBV15|TRBD1
CATSRDRGYTEAFF
TGTGCCACCAGCAGAGACAGGGGGTACACTGAAGCTTTCTTT
>.|TRBJ1-2|TRBV7-9|TRBD1
CASSLVGQGSANYGYTF
TGTGCCAGCAGCTTAGTGGGACAGGGATCGGCTAACTATGGCTACACCTTC
>.|TRBJ2-7|TRBV7-6|.
CASSVSSAGTILADYEQYF
TGTGCCAGCAGCGTCTCGTCAGCGGGCACTATTCTCGCGGATTACGAGCAGTACTTC
>.|TRBJ2-7|TRBV5-1|.
CASSLAGSYEQYF
TGCGCCAGCAGCTTGGCTGGTAGCTACGAGCAGTACTTC
>.|TRBJ2-1|TRBV5-1|.
CASSEGTGSYNEQFF
TGCGCCAGCAGCGAGGGAACCGGGTCCTACAATGAGCAGTTCTTC
>.|TRBJ2-6|TRBV7-2|TRBD2
CASSPGTSGRTSGANVLTF
TGTGCCAGCAGCCCCGGGACTAGCGGGAGGACCTCTGGGGCCAACGTCCTGACTTTC
>.|TRBJ2-7|TRBV7-9|TRBD1
CASSPGTGTGEQYF
TGTGCCAGCAGCCCCGGGACAGGGACGGGAGAGCAGTACTTC
>once|TRBJ2-7|TRBV4-1|TRBD1
CASSQKQGPPYEQYF
TGCGCCAGCAGCCAGAAACAGGGGCCACCCTACGAGCAGTACTTC
>.|TRBJ1-5|TRBV19|.
CASSIGGYSNRPQHF
TGTGCCAGTAGTATCGGTGGTTATAGCAATCGGCCCCAGCATTTT
>once|TRBJ2-2|TRBV6-4|.
CASSARTANTGELFF
TGTGCCAGCAGTGCTAGGACAGCAAACACCGGGGAGCTGTTTTTT
>.|TRBJ2-1|TRBV6-5|TRBD2
CASKSGTTYNEQFF
TGTGCCAGCAAGAGCGGGACCACCTACAATGAGCAGTTCTTC
>.|TRBJ1-2|TRBV7-8|.
CASSSDTYYGYTF
TGTGCCAGCAGCTCAGACACCTACTATGGCTACACCTTC
>once|TRBJ1-5|TRBV28|.
CASSLLASNQPQHF
TGTGCCAGCAGTTTATTGGCTAGCAATCAGCCCCAGCATTTT
>once|TRBJ2-7|TRBV2|.
CASSEGRATVQGCEQYF
TGTGCCAGCAGTGAAGGCAGGGCTACCGTACAGGGTTGCGAGCAGTACTTC